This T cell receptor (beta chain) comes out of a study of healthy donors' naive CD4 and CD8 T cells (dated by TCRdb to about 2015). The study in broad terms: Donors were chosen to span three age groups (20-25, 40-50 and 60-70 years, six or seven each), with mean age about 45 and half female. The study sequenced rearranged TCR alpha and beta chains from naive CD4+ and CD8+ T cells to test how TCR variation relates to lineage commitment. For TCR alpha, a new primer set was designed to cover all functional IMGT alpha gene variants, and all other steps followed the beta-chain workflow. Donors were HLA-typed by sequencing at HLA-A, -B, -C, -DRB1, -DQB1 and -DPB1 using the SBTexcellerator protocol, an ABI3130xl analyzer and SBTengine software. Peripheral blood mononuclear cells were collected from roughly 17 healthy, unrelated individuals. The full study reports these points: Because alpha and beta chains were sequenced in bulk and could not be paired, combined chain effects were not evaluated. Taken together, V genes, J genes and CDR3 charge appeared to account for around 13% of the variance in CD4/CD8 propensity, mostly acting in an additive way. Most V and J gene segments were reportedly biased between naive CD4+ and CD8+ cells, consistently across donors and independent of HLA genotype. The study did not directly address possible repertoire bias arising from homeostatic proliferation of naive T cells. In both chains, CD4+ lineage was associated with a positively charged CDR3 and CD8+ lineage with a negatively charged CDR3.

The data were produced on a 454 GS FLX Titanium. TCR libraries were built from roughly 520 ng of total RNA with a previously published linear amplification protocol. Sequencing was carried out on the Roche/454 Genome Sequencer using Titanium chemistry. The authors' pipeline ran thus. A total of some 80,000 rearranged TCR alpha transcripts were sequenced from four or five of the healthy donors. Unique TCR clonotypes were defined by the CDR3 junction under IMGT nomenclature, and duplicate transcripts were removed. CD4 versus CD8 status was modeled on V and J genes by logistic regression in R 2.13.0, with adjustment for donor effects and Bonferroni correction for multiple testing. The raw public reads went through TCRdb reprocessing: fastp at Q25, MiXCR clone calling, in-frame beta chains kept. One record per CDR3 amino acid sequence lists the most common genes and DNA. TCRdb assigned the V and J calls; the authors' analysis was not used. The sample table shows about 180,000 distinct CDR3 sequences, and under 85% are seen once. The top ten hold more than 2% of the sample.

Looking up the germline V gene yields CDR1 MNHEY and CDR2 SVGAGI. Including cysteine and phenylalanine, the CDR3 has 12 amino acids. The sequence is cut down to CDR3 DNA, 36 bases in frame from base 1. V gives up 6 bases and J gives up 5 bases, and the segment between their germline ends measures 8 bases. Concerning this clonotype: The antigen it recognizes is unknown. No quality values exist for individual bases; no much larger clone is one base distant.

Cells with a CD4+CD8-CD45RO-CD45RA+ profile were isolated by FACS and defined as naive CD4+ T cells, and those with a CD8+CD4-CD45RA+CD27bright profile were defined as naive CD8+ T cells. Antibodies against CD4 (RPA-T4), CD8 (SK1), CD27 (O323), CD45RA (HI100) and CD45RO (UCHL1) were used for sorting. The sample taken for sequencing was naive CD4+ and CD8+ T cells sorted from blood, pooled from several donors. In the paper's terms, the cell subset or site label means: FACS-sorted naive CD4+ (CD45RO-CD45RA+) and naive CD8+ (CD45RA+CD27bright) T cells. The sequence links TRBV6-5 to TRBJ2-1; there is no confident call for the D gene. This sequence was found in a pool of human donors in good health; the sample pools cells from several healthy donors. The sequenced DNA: TGTGCCAGCAGCCAAGTAAACAATGAGCAGTTCTTC. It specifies CASSQVNNEQFF.